The T cell receptor beta chain described here comes from a study of T cells in Graves' hyperthyroidism and ophthalmopathy. About the research overall: Peripheral blood draws took place at initial diagnosis, ahead of any treatment.

RNA transcripts gave rise to amplified TCR beta CDR3 regions. HTBI primers were the set used in a first-round RT-PCR of the TCR CDR3. TCRdb independently ran MiXCR on the multiplex PCR reads; one entry per CDR3 protein. The data contain about 260,000 distinct CDR3 sequences, about 16% of them singletons. This clonotype was detected many times. The antigen is unknown. Overall study results and limits: Most expanded thyroid clonotypes above 0.001 also appeared in blood.

The CDR3 has 14 residues. Germline CDR1 and CDR2: SGHRS and YFSETQ. The J segment lost 1 base and the V segment lost 0 bases, leaving 1 base of the junction unmatched. The origin of this receptor is a woman aged 18-29 years with Graves' ophthalmopathy. The sequenced sample consisted of blood. The rearrangement uses TRBV5-1 and TRBJ2-7; the match to TRBD1 covers 7 bases. The DNA of the CDR3 is TGCGCCAGCAGCTTGGGGGACAGTTCCTACGAGCAGTACTTC. Translating gives CASSLGDSSYEQYF. Complete variable domain (other parts from reference TRBV5-1 and TRBJ2-7): KAGVTQTPRYLIKTRGQQVTLSCSPISGHRSVSWYQQTPGQGLQFLFEYFSETQRNKGNFPGRFSGRQFSNSRSEMNVSTLELGDSALYLCASSLGDSSYEQYFGPGTRLTVT.